The 9 T cell receptor beta chains in this list originate from one sample, sequenced in a study of T cell responses to AZD1222 COVID-19 vaccine. Here immunoSEQ multiplex PCR was the method, and the copy in TCRdb shows in-frame clones only, minus some. The table lists 90,000 to 120,000 clones, 75% to 90% of them singletons. This sample comprised peripheral blood, obtained on day 0 of AZD1222 vaccination. The receptors stem from an adult in good health.

The chain combines TRBV28 with TRBJ2-7; 7 nucleotides agree with TRBD2. V lost 5 bases, J lost 6 bases, and 13 bases stayed unmatched. Germline values: CDR1 MDHEN, CDR2 SYDVKM. This CDR3 has 15 residues. CDR3 sequence: CASSLAGGGGPEQYF. The CDR3 bases are TGTGCCAGCAGTCTCGCCGGTGGGGGGGGACCCGAGCAGTACTTC.

V and J are TRBV19 and TRBJ1-5; TRBD1 matches 7 bases. V lost 7 bases, J lost 6 bases, and 6 bases stayed unmatched. This CDR3 is built from 13 residues. Per the germline V gene, CDR1 is LNHDA and CDR2 is SQIVND (reference sequence). The CDR3 DNA reads TGTGCCAGTAAATCAGGGGGGGGTCAGCCCCAGCATTTT. Translating it yields CASKSGGGQPQHF. Full variable domain (rest looked up from reference TRBV19 and TRBJ1-5): DGGITQSPKYLFRKEGQNVTLSCEQNLNHDAMYWYRQDPGQGLRLIYYSQIVNDFQKGDIAEGYSVSREKKESFPLTVTSAQKNPTAFYLCASKSGGGQPQHFGDGTRLSIL.

This clone was recorded once. The chain's CDR3 is CASSRQVNYGYTF. The CDR3 region has the DNA TGTGCCAGCAGCCGACAGGTCAACTATGGCTACACCTTC. The chain couples TRBV11-2 to TRBJ1-2; a weak D match, TRBD1 (6 bases). Germline V gene data show CDR1 as SGHAT and CDR2 as FQNNGV. Trimming removed 5 bases at V and 2 bases at J, with 9 bases between. This CDR3 is built from 13 residues.

The CDR3 region is CASSIAGTGILGNEQFF. The CDR3 DNA follows: TGTGCCAGTAGTATAGCGGGGACAGGGATCTTAGGCAATGAGCAGTTCTTC. This chain uses TRBV19 with TRBJ2-1; 9 positions match TRBD1. CDR3 length: 17 amino acids. Trimming at V came to 1 base and at J to 6 bases, leaving 10 bases not matched to a gene. Germline V gene sequence: CDR1 LNHDA, CDR2 SQIVND (reference sequence).

The chain joins TRBV5-1 to TRBJ1-2; perhaps TRBD1 as D (5 bases). There are 14 residues in the CDR3. Per germline, CDR1 SGHRS and CDR2 YFSETQ. Trimming removed 7 bases at V and 2 bases at J, with 15 bases between. The CDR3 DNA is TGCGCCAGCCGTCTTACGGGACTCAACTATGGCTACACCTTC. Translated: CASRLTGLNYGYTF. The full variable domain, in which reference TRBV5-1 and TRBJ1-2 provide the parts outside the CDR3, is KAGVTQTPRYLIKTRGQQVTLSCSPISGHRSVSWYQQTPGQGLQFLFEYFSETQRNKGNFPGRFSGRQFSNSRSEMNVSTLELGDSALYLCASRLTGLNYGYTFGSGTRLTVV.

The gene calls are TRBV19 and TRBJ1-4; weak D call: TRBD1 (5 bases). V lost 4 bases and J 1 base, leaving 7 bases between the germline ends. The germline V gene encodes CDR1 LNHDA and CDR2 SQIVND (reference sequence). The CDR3 runs 14 residues. For the CDR3, the DNA is TGTGCCAGTAGTAGGGGGGGAACTAATGAAAAACTGTTTTTT. Translating it yields CASSRGGTNEKLFF.

The chain's CDR3 is CASSEWGDRATYEQYF. CDR3 DNA sequence: TGTGCCAGCAGTGAATGGGGGGACAGGGCTACCTACGAGCAGTACTTC. This rearrangement joins TRBV2 to TRBJ2-7, with 9 bases that match TRBD1. The V gene's germline CDR1 is SNHLY and CDR2 FYNNEI. The CDR3 spans 16 residues. V was pared by 2 bases and J by 2 bases, with 7 bases of the junction left unmatched.

The V call is TRBV15, the J call TRBJ1-1; D remains unclear. Per the germline V gene, CDR1 is LNHNV and CDR2 is YYDKDF (reference sequence). The CDR3 is 15 amino acids. V was pared by 1 base and J by 0 bases, with 9 bases between. The CDR3 here is CATSRGTVMNTEAFF. CDR3 sequence (DNA): TGTGCCACCAGCAGAGGAACGGTTATGAACACTGAAGCTTTCTTT.

This chain joins TRBV18 and TRBJ1-1; 10 bases fit TRBD1. J lost 3 bases, V lost 6 bases, and 10 bases had no gene match. The germline gives CDR1 KGHSH, CDR2 LQKENI. This CDR3 is built from 16 residues. CDR3 region: CASSRRQGAGDTEAFF. The CDR3 nucleotides are TGTGCCAGCTCCCGCCGACAGGGGGCGGGGGACACTGAAGCTTTCTTT.